The rows below give T cell receptor beta chains drawn from one sample of a study of OX40 agonist ivuxolimab in advanced cancers. Only in-frame clones appear in the TCRdb table, and some are missing; sequencing was by immunoSEQ multiplex PCR. The data contain about 79,000 clones, roughly 84% of them singletons. The input for sequencing was CD4+ or CD8+ T cells sorted from blood, taken in a trial of the OX40 agonist ivuxolimab. The receptors were gathered from an adult with an advanced solid tumor such as melanoma, head and neck, liver or kidney cancer. CDR3s leave out the opening cysteine and the closing phenylalanine or tryptophan.

j_call v_call cdr3_aa
TRBJ2-7 TRBV5-6 ASSSTHEQY
TRBJ1-2 TRBV7-6 ASSSWGKYGYT
TRBJ1-4 TRBV19 ASSIRGIEKLF
TRBJ2-5 TRBV28 ASSFLGLGETQY
TRBJ2-7 TRBV11-2 ASSLTPGNEQY
TRBJ1-5 TRBV19 ASSKGTVDRGHELNQPQH
TRBJ2-1 TRBV5-1 ASSLETSGRKKF
TRBJ1-5 TRBV21-1 ANLTGRTPLAHQPQH
TRBJ1-1 TRBV10-1 ASSEGSNEAF
TRBJ2-7 TRBV27 ASSLRDFRYEQY
TRBJ2-5 TRBV19 ASSTPGGFPQETQY
TRBJ2-1 TRBV9 ASSTSGLANEQF
TRBJ2-7 TRBV7-9 ASSPPRTGTYEQY
TRBJ2-4 TRBV6-1 ASSQDPRLAGPHLAKNIQY
TRBJ1-1 TRBV20-1 SGTRDTEAF
TRBJ1-2 TRBV28 ASSFMGQGMGGYT
TRBJ1-1 TRBV30 AWSFRRNTEAF
TRBJ2-1 TRBV19 ASRIGQGVNEQF
TRBJ2-1 TRBV11-3 ASSPTAPQGNEQF
TRBJ2-7 TRBV4-3 ASSQEQGIAYEQY
TRBJ2-7 TRBV27 ASSSLGGPNEQY
TRBJ2-1 TRBV7-9 ASSLALGSALEQF
TRBJ2-7 TRBV28 ASTGLLGTDEQY
TRBJ1-2 TRBV6-5 ASSYKAGYNYGYT
TRBJ1-6 TRBV28 ASSLSTGESPLH
TRBJ2-7 TRBV28 ASSHREYYEQY
TRBJ2-7 TRBV27 ASSFRGTNEQY
TRBJ1-2 TRBV5-1 ASRQTGSINYGYT
TRBJ2-7 TRBV21-1 ASSRRPKGGLAGELAYEQY
TRBJ1-1 TRBV11-2 ASSLAGTGGLNTEAF
TRBJ2-2 TRBV7-2 ASSSGTSFPGELF
TRBJ2-1 TRBV5-4 ASSPEGTEQF
TRBJ1-4 TRBV5-1 ASSAVGQGGHEKLF
TRBJ1-4 TRBV5-4 ASSQSGTGSANEKLF
TRBJ2-5 TRBV4-1 ASSPDRGGETQY
TRBJ1-2 TRBV5-6 ASSPGAYGYT
TRBJ2-7 TRBV28 ASRRMGYEQY
TRBJ2-7 TRBV28 ASSASGAYEQY
TRBJ2-1 TRBV6-1 ASSRGAGGNNEQF
TRBJ2-7 TRBV18 ASSPEFSSYEQY
TRBJ2-1 TRBV11-2 ASSRLGPTQGPGNEQF
TRBJ2-3 TRBV25-1 ASSDTDTQY
- TRBV9 ASSVGGHLRDEQY
TRBJ2-7 TRBV9 ASSSRGAWDEQY
TRBJ2-2 TRBV28 ASGQGPGELF
TRBJ1-1 TRBV6-5 ASSYQVGDNTEAF
TRBJ2-7 TRBV19 ASSPAPGYEQY
TRBJ2-7 TRBV7-8 ASSLGASYHDEQY
TRBJ2-7 TRBV5-6 ASSAGLARGYEQY
TRBJ2-7 TRBV27 ASSPWDGLGPYEQY
TRBJ2-3 TRBV9 ASASDISSTDTQY
TRBJ1-5 TRBV7-2 ASSAAPGQNQPQH